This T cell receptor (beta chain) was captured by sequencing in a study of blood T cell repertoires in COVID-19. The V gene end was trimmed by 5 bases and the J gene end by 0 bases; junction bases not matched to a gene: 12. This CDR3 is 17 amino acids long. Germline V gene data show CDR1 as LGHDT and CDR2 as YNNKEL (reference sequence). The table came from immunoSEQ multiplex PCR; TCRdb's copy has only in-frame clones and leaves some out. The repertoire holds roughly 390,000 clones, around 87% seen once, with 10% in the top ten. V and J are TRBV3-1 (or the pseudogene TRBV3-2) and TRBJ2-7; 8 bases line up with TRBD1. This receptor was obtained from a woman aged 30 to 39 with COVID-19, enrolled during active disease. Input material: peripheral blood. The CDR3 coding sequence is TGTGCCAGCAGCGTCCGCACGACAGGGGTGAGCTCCTACGAGCAGTACTTC. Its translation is CASSVRTTGVSSYEQYF.